The 16 T cell receptor beta chains presented below share a single source sample, sequenced in a study of blood T cell repertoires in COVID-19. Assay used: immunoSEQ multiplex PCR; TCRdb lists only in-frame clones, some missing. The sample yields 150,000 to 200,000 clones, about 83% seen once. The sequenced material came from peripheral blood. The receptor set was obtained from a woman aged 18-29 years who had recovered from COVID-19.

The chain is built from TRBV7-2 and TRBJ2-5, with 12 bases identical to TRBD2. Unmatched junction bases numbered 3, after V lost 4 bases and J lost 3 bases. Per germline, CDR1 SGHTA and CDR2 FQGNSA. The CDR3 is made up of 15 amino acids. The CDR3 nucleotides read TGTGCCAGCAGCTCGACTAGCGGGAGTGAAGAGACCCAGTACTTC. This translates into CASSSTSGSEETQYF.

V usage is TRBV4-1 and J usage is TRBJ1-2; D possibly corresponds to TRBD1 (6 bases). This CDR3 spans 14 amino acids. The V gene lost 0 bases and the J gene lost 5 bases, with 10 bases spanning the gap. Per the germline V gene, CDR1 is MGHRA and CDR2 is YSYEKL. In DNA, the CDR3 is TGCGCCAGCAGCCAAGATGCAGGGGATTATGGCTACACCTTC. It is translated as CASSQDAGDYGYTF.

On this clone itself: The junction shows a germline mismatch at one end, possibly a read error. The chain joins TRBV7-7 to TRBJ2-1, with 8 bases that match TRBD2. The V gene's germline CDR1 is SSHAT and CDR2 FNYEAQ (reference sequence). The CDR3 is 16 residues long. CDR3 nucleotides: TGTGCTAGCAGCCCCGCTGGCGCGGGAGGCTACAATGAGCAGTTCTTC. Translating gives CASSPAGAGGYNEQFF.

The genes are TRBV7-2 and TRBJ1-2; D unresolved. Trimming left V 5 bases short and J 7 bases short, with 14 bases between. The length of the CDR3 is 13 residues. Germline CDR1 is SGHTA and CDR2 is FQGNSA. CDR3 amino acids: CASSPPISRGYTF. In DNA, the CDR3 is TGTGCCAGCAGCCCTCCTATTTCACGTGGCTACACCTTC.

V and J are TRBV27 and TRBJ1-6; TRBD1 might be the D (6 bases). This CDR3 has 16 residues. V shed 7 bases and J shed 5 bases, with 18 bases lying between them. CDR1 is MNHEY, CDR2 SMNVEV, per germline (reference sequence). The CDR3: CASKSPRGPNNSPLHF. The CDR3 nucleotides are TGTGCCAGCAAGTCGCCCAGGGGACCTAATAATTCACCCCTCCACTTT.

V is TRBV7-9 and J is TRBJ2-2; 11 bases agree with TRBD2. The CDR3 consists of 15 residues. Trimming cost V 5 bases and J 3 bases; bases outside gene matches: 2. Per germline, CDR1 SEHNR and CDR2 FQNEAQ (reference sequence). CDR3 bases: TGTGCCAGCAGCCGGACTAGCGGGTACACCGGGGAGCTGTTTTTT. This gives the protein CASSRTSGYTGELFF.

The chain employs TRBV4-2 and TRBJ2-1; D is undetermined. This CDR3 contains 13 residues. In germline, CDR1 is LGHNA, CDR2 YNFKEQ. V was cut by 1 base and J by 7 bases, with 8 bases left in between. The CDR3 nucleotides are TGTGCCAGCAGCCAAGTGGAGATGAATGAGCAGTTCTTC. This gives the protein CASSQVEMNEQFF.

The chain combines TRBV12-3 or TRBV12-4 with TRBJ2-1; unclear D gene. The ends were cut back, 6 bases at V and 5 bases at J, with 5 bases in the middle. The CDR3 is 11 amino acids. DNA for the CDR3: TGTGCCAGCAGCATAGACAATGAGCAGTTCTTC. As protein: CASSIDNEQFF.

This clone was found once. The rearrangement uses TRBV6-2 or TRBV6-3 and TRBJ2-5; TRBD1 aligns across 7 bases. This CDR3 spans 15 amino acids. Germline CDR1 and CDR2: MNHEY and SVGEGT. J was trimmed by 5 bases and V by 0 bases; bases with no gene match: 6. Here the CDR3 DNA reads TGTGCCAGCAGTTACTCGTTAGGGGGCGTCGAGACCCAGTACTTC. Translation: CASSYSLGGVETQYF.

The rearrangement joins TRBV9 to TRBJ2-1; 10 bases fit TRBD2. CDR1 is SGDLS and CDR2 is YYNGEE in the germline V gene. This CDR3 contains 15 residues. V was pared by 6 bases and J by 6 bases, with 9 bases of the junction left unmatched. The CDR3 DNA is TGTGCCAGCACTCGAGCGGGAGGGTTCGCCAATGAGCAGTTCTTC. Translated, it gives CASTRAGGFANEQFF.

The gene calls are TRBV4-1 and TRBJ2-1; D is unclear. Germline V gene sequence: CDR1 MGHRA, CDR2 YSYEKL. Trimming took off 11 bases at V and 6 bases at J, with 11 bases between the two ends. The CDR3 totals 11 residues. CDR3 in amino acids: CASQEANEQFF. DNA of the CDR3: TGCGCCTCCCAAGAAGCCAATGAGCAGTTCTTC.

In this sample, this clone turned up once. This chain links TRBV21-1 with TRBJ1-5; TRBD1 reflects the table's D call only, with no check against the DNA. TRBV21-1 is annotated as a pseudogene. The length of the CDR3 is 19 residues. This CDR3 is CASGDPGTSTRDRNQPQHF. CDR3 sequence (DNA): TGTGCCAGCGGAGACCCCGGGACATCAACCCGGGATAGGAATCAGCCCCAGCATTTT.

The chain is built from TRBV6-5 and TRBJ2-6; weak D call: TRBD1 (5 bases). Looked up from germline, CDR1 is MNHEY and CDR2 is SVGAGI. The CDR3 sequence is 16 residues long. V dropped 2 bases and J dropped 4 bases, with 12 bases sitting between them. Here the CDR3 DNA reads TGTGCCAGCAGTTACCTTGCAGGGCGGGGGGCCAACGTCCTGACTTTC. This encodes CASSYLAGRGANVLTF.

The chain is built from TRBV11-2 and TRBJ2-1; 8 bases are a match to TRBD2. Germline V gene sequence: CDR1 SGHAT, CDR2 FQNNGV. Trimming removed 1 base from V and 9 bases from J; junction bases left unmatched: 17. The CDR3 is 18 amino acids. The CDR3 nucleotides are TGTGCCAGCAGCTTAGTCATCCGCGGGAGGCTTAAGGTCACTGAGCAGTTCTTC. This translates into CASSLVIRGRLKVTEQFF.

The chain is built from TRBV2 and TRBJ2-1; D remains ambiguous. This CDR3 is 16 amino acids long. Germline CDR1 reads SNHLY; CDR2 reads FYNNEI. The V gene lost 0 bases and the J gene lost 1 base, with 10 bases spanning the gap. The CDR3 is CASSEAPLGSYNEQFF. The CDR3 DNA follows: TGTGCCAGCAGTGAAGCTCCCCTAGGATCCTACAATGAGCAGTTCTTC.

This clone was detected only once. CDR3 sequence reads: CASSSALVHQPQHF. CDR3 coding DNA: TGTGCCAGCAGCTCCGCCTTAGTACATCAGCCCCAGCATTTT. V usage is TRBV7-2 and J usage is TRBJ1-5, with D unclear. Germline V gene data show CDR1 as SGHTA and CDR2 as FQGNSA. This CDR3 is 14 amino acids long. The V and J ends lost 4 bases and 5 bases respectively, with 12 bases between them.